Included here is one TCR beta chain sequence, with context. Its antigen is not known. Germline CDR1 MNHEY, CDR2 SMNVEV (reference sequence). V dropped 5 bases and J dropped 0 bases, with 13 bases sitting between them. The CDR3 has 16 residues. The whole isolated RNA underwent reverse transcription, so sequencing captured expressed TCRB transcripts. Roughly 3.4 million reads per sample on average were obtained from naive, central memory and regulatory T cell samples. Using immunoSEQ multiplex PCR, the repertoire was profiled, and TCRdb retains in-frame clones only, with some absent. The sample lists roughly 400,000 clones, over 11% seen once, with around 0.039% in the top ten. The sample originates from a study of beta chain features in type 1 diabetes. Across the whole study: Investigators examined 85 million to 110 million sorted cells across all samples.

Notes on the study in general: For Type 1 diabetes patients, all four CD4+ subsets carried TCRB CDR3s that were moderately but significantly shorter.

Source material: naive CD4+ T cells from blood. The chain uses TRBV27 and TRBJ2-2, with TRBD1 as a possible D gene (5 bases). This TCR was sampled from a man in his thirties or forties in good health. CDR3 residues: CASSQRQPPNTGELFF. The CDR3 DNA reads as TGTGCCAGCAGTCAAAGACAGCCTCCGAACACCGGGGAGCTGTTTTTT.